The entry that follows covers one T cell receptor (beta chain) sequence. The antigen is unknown. This sample was taken from a study of OX40 agonist ivuxolimab in advanced cancers. On the study more broadly: A mean age of approximately 58 years, range about 23 to 90, was recorded, and under 85% were male. Broader study findings: Low normalized clonal expansion also occurred in some nonresponding patients. Among the least clonally expanded were partial responders at 0.1-3.0 mg/kg.

TCRdb's table, derived via immunoSEQ multiplex PCR, lists solely in-frame clones and lacks some. Altogether nearly 50,000 clones are present, around 90% being singletons, with the ten largest covering about 7%. The CDR3 has 12 amino acids. The V end lost 3 bases, the J end lost 6 bases, and 10 bases lay between the germline ends. The germline V gene encodes CDR1 SQVTM and CDR2 ANQGSEA. The source material was CD4+ or CD8+ T cells sorted from blood, sampled in a trial of the OX40 agonist ivuxolimab. This chain links TRBV29-1 with TRBJ2-3; D gene unclear. This receptor was taken from an adult with an advanced solid tumor such as melanoma, head and neck, liver or kidney cancer. The CDR3 coding sequence is TGCAGCGTTGAGGTGGGTGCGGATACGCAGTATTTT. Translation: CSVEVGADTQYF.